This T cell receptor (beta chain) was retrieved from a study of T cell responses to AZD1222 COVID-19 vaccine. Overall study results and limits: Spike-specific TCR breadth rose after two AZD1222 doses, and depth rose as well. Clonal diversity was possibly underestimated, and the donors were mostly white British, with more females. Sampling that yielded the repertoires occurred only after the peak T cell response.

Libraries were prepared by immunoSEQ multiplex PCR; TCRdb keeps only in-frame clonotypes and omits some of them. The repertoire holds over 150,000 clones, with approximately 90% as singletons. The CDR3 is 14 residues long. J was trimmed by 3 bases and V by 3 bases; bases with no gene match: 2. Germline loops: CDR1 MNHNS, CDR2 SASEGT. In the case of this clone: The target antigen is unknown.

The chain links TRBV6-1 to TRBJ1-1; 9 nucleotides line up with TRBD1. Specimen: peripheral blood, collected on day 0 of AZD1222 vaccination. This TCR came from an adult in good health. CDR3 nucleotides: TGTGCCAGCAGTGACCGGGACAGGGACACTGAAGCTTTCTTT. Protein: CASSDRDRDTEAFF.